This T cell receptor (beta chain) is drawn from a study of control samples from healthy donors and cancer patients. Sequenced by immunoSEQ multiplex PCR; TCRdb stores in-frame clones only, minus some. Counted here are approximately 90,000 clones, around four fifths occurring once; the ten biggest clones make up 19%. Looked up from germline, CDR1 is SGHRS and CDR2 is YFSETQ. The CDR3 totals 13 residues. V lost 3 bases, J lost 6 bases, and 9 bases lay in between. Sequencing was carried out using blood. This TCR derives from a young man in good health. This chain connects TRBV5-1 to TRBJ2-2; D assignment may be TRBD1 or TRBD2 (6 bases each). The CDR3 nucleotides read TGCGCCAGCAGCTACAGGGAGGCCGGGGAGCTGTTTTTT. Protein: CASSYREAGELFF.